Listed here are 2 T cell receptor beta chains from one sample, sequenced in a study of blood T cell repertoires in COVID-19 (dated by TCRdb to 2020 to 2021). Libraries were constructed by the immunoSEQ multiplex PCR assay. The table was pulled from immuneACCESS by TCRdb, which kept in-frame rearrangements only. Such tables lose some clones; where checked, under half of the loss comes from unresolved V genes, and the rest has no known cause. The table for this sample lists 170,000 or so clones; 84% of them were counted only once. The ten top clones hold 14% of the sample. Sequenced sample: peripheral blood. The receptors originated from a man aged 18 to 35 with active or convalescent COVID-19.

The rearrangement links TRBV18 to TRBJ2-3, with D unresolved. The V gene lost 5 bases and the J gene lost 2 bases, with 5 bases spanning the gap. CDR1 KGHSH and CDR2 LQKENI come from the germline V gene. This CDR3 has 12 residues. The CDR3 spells CASSRLTDTQYF. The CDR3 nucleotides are TGTGCCAGCTCAAGACTCACAGATACGCAGTATTTT.

CDR3 loop: CASSLRDRNTEAFF. The CDR3 DNA follows: TGTGCCAGCAGTTTAAGGGACAGAAACACTGAAGCTTTCTTT. This rearrangement joins TRBV7-6 to TRBJ1-1; 7 nucleotides line up with TRBD1. The junction had 6 bases not matched to a gene; V was cut back by 6 bases and J by 2 bases. Germline loops: CDR1 SGHVS, CDR2 FNYEAQ. The CDR3 totals 14 residues. Combining the CDR3 with reference TRBV7-6 and TRBJ1-1 gives the whole variable domain GAGVSQSPRYKVTKRGQDVALRCDPISGHVSLYWYRQALGQGPEFLTYFNYEAQQDKSGLPNDRFSAERPEGSISTLTIQRTEQRDSAMYRCASSLRDRNTEAFFGQGTRLTVV.